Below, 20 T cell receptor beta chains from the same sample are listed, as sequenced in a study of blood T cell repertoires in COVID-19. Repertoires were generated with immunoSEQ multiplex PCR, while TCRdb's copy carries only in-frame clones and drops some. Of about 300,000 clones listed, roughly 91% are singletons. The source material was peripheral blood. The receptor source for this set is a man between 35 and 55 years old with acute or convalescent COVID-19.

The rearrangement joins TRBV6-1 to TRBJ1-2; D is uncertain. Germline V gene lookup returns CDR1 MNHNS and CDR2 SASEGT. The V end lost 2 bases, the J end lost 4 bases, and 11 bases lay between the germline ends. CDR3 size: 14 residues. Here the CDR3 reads CASSESRSLYGYTF. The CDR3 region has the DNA TGTGCCAGCAGTGAATCCAGGTCGCTCTATGGCTACACCTTC.

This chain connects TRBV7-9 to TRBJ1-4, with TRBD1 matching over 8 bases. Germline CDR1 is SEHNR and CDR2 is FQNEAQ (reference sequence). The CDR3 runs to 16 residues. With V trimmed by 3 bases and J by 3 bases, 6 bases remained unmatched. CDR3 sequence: CASSFGRGLANEKLFF. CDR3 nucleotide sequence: TGTGCCAGCAGCTTCGGCAGGGGGCTTGCTAATGAAAAACTGTTTTTT.

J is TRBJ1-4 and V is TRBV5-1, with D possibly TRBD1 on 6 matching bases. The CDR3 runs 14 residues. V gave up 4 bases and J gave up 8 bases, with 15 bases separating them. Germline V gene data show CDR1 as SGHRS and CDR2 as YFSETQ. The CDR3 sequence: CASSDGQLREKLFF. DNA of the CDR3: TGCGCCAGCAGCGACGGACAGCTGCGGGAAAAACTGTTTTTT.

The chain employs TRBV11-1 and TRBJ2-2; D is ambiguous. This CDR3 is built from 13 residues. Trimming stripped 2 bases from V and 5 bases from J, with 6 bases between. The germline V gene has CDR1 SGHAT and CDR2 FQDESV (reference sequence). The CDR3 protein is CASSLIHTGELFF. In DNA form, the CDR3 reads TGTGCCAGCAGCTTAATCCATACCGGGGAGCTGTTTTTT.

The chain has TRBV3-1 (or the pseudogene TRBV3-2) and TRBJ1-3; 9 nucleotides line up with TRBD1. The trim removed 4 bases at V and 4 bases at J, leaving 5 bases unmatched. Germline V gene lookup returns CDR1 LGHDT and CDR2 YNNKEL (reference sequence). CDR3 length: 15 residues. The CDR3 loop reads CASSLQGAPGNTIYF. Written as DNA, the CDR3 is TGTGCCAGCAGCCTACAGGGGGCGCCAGGAAACACCATATATTTT.

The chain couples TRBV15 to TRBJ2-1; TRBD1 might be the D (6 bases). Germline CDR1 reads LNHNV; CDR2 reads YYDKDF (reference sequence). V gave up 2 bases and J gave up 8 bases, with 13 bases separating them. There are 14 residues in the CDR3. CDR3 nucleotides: TGTGCCACCAGCAGATACCCCCACAGGGATGAGCAGTTCTTC. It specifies CATSRYPHRDEQFF.

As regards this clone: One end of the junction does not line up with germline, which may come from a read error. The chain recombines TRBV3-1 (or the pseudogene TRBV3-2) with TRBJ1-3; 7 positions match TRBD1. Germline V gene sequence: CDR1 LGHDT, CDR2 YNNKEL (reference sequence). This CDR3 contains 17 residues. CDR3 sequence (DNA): TGTGTCAGCAGCCAAGATTTGGGCGGACAGGTCGGAAACACCATATATTTT. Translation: CVSSQDLGGQVGNTIYF.

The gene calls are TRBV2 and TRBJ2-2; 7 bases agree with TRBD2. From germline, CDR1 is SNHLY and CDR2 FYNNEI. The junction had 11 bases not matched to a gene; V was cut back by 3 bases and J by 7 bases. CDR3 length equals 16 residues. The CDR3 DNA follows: TGTGCCAGCAGTGACCCTGGGGTCAGGGAGGGCGGGGAGCTGTTTTTT. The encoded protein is CASSDPGVREGGELFF. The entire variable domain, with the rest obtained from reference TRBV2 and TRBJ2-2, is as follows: EPEVTQTPSHQVTQMGQEVILRCVPISNHLYFYWYRQILGQKVEFLVSFYNNEISEKSEIFDDQFSVERPDGSNFTLKIRSTKLEDSAMYFCASSDPGVREGGELFFGEGSRLTVL.

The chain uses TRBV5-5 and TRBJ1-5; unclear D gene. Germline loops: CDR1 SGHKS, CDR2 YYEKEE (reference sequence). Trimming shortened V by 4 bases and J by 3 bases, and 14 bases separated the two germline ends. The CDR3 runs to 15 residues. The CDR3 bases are TGTGCCAGCAGCATGGGAGTCGCTTCCAATCAGCCCCAGCATTTT. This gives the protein CASSMGVASNQPQHF.

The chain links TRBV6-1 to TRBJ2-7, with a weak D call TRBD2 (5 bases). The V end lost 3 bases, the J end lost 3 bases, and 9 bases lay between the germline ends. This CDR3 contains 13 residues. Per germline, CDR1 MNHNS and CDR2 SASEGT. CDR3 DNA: TGTGCCAGCAGTGACGGACTCGTCTACGAGCAGTACTTC. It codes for CASSDGLVYEQYF.

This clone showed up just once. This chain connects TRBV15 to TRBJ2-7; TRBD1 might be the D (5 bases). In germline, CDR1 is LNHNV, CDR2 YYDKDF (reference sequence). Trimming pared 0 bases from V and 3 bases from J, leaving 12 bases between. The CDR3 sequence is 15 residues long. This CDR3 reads CATSRDIDRNYEQYF. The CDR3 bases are TGTGCCACCAGCAGAGATATAGACAGAAACTACGAGCAGTACTTC.

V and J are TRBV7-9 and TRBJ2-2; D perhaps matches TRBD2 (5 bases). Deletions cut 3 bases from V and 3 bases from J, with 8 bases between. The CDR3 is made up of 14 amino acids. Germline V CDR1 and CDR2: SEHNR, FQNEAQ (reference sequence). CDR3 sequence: CASSFAGDTGELFF. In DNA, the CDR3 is TGTGCCAGCAGCTTCGCCGGGGACACCGGGGAGCTGTTTTTT.

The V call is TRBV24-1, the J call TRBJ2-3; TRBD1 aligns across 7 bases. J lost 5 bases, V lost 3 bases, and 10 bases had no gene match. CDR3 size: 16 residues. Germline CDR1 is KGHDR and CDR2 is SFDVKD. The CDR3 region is CATSDRADRAGDTQYF. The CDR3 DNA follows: TGTGCCACCAGTGATAGGGCCGACAGGGCGGGAGATACGCAGTATTTT.

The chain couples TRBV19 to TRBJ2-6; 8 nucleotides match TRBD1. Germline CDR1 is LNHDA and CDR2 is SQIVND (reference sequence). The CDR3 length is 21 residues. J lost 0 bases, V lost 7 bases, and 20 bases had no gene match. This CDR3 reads CASTGIRTGNNQNSGANVLTF. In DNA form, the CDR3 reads TGTGCCAGTACCGGGATACGGACAGGGAATAACCAAAACTCTGGGGCCAACGTCCTGACTTTC.

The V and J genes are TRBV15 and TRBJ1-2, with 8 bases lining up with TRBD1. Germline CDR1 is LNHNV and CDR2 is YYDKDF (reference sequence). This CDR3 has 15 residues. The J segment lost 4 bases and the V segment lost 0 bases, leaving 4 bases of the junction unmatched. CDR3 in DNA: TGTGCCACCAGCAGAGATAAACAGGGGGGCTATGGCTACACCTTC. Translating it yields CATSRDKQGGYGYTF. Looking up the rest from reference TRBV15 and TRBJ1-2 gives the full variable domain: DAMVIQNPRYQVTQFGKPVTLSCSQTLNHNVMYWYQQKSSQAPKLLFHYYDKDFNNEADTPDNFQSRRPNTSFCFLDIRSPGLGDTAMYLCATSRDKQGGYGYTFGSGTRLTVV.

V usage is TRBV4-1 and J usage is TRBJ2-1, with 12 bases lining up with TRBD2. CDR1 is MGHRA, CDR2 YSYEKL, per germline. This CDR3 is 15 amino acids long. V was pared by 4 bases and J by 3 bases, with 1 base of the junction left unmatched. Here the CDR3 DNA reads TGCGCCAGCAGCCCGACTAGCGGGGGCTACAATGAGCAGTTCTTC. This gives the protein CASSPTSGGYNEQFF.

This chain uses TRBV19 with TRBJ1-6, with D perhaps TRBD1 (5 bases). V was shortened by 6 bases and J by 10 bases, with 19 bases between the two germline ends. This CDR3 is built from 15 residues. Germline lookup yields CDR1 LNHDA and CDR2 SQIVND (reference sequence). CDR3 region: CASRGGRSGVSPLHF. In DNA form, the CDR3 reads TGTGCCAGTAGGGGGGGACGATCGGGCGTCTCACCCCTCCACTTT.

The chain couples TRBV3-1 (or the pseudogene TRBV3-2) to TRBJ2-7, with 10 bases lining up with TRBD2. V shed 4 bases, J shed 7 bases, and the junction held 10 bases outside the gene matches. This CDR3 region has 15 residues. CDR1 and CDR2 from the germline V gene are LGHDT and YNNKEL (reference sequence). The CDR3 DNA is TGTGCCAGCAGCCCAAGTGAGCGGGGGGGCCGGGAGCAGTACTTC. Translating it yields CASSPSERGGREQYF.

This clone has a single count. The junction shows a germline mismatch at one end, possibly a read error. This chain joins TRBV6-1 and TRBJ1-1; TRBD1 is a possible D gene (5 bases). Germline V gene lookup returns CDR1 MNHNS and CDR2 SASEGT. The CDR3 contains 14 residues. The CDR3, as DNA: TGTGCCAGCAGTGAATACCGGGACCCCCTCGGGGGGATCTTT. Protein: CASSEYRDPLGGIF.

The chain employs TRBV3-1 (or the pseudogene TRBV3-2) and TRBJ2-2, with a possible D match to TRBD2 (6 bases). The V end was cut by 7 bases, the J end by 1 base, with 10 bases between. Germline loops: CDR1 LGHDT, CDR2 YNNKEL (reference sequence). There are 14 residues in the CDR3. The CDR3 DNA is TGTGCCAGCACTCAGGGACTGAACACCGGGGAGCTGTTTTTT. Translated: CASTQGLNTGELFF.